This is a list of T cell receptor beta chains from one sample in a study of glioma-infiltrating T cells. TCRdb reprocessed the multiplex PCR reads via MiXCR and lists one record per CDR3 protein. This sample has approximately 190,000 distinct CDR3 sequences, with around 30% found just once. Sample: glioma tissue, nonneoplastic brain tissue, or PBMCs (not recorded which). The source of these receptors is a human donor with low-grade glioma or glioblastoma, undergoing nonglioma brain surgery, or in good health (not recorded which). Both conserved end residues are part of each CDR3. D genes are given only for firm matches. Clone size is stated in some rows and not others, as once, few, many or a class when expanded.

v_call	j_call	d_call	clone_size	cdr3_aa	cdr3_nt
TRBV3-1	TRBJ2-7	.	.	CASSQASFAREQYF	TGTGCCAGCAGCCAAGCTTCCTTCGCTCGCGAGCAGTACTTC
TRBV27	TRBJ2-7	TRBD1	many	CASSRSRDRAHEQYF	TGTGCCAGCAGTAGATCCCGGGACAGGGCCCACGAGCAGTACTTC
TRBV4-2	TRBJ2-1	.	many	CASSQEGYNEQFF	TGTGCCAGCAGCCAAGAAGGGTACAATGAGCAGTTCTTC
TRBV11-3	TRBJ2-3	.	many	CASSLSYGSTDTQYF	TGTGCCAGCAGCTTAAGTTACGGTAGTACAGATACGCAGTATTTT
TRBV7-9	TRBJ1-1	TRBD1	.	CASISQTGTNTEAFF	TGTGCCAGCATCTCTCAGACAGGGACGAACACTGAAGCTTTCTTT
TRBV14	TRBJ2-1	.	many	CASSQDNEQFF	TGTGCCAGCAGCCAAGACAATGAGCAGTTCTTC
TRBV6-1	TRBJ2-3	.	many	CASNNGGADTQYF	TGTGCCAGCAACAACGGGGGCGCAGATACGCAGTATTTT
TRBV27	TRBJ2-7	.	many	CASRPRIGEQYF	TGTGCCAGCAGACCTAGGATCGGCGAGCAGTACTTC
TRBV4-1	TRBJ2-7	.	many	CASSQAGSSHYEQYF	TGCGCCAGCAGCCAAGCGGGGAGCAGCCACTACGAGCAGTACTTC
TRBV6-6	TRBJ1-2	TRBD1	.	CAISEGAGGNYGYTF	TGTGCCATCAGTGAGGGGGCAGGGGGGAACTATGGCTACACCTTC
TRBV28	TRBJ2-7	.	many	CASSLTPNYPYEQYF	TGTGCCAGCAGCCTTACACCCAACTATCCCTACGAGCAGTACTTC
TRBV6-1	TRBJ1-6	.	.	CASTPRHVLNSPLHF	TGTGCCAGCACCCCGCGACACGTCCTAAATTCACCCCTCCACTTT
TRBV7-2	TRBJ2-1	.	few	CASSYLRDNYNEQFF	TGTGCCAGCAGCTATCTCCGGGACAACTACAATGAGCAGTTCTTC
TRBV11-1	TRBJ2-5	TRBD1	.	CASSFRNTGQGRETQYF	TGTGCCAGCAGCTTCCGAAACACAGGACAGGGCCGAGAGACCCAGTACTTC
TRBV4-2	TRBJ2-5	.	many	CASSQVFGETQYF	TGTGCCAGCAGCCAAGTTTTTGGTGAGACCCAGTACTTC
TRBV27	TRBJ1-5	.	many	CASGINNQPQHF	TGTGCCAGCGGTATAAACAATCAGCCCCAGCATTTT
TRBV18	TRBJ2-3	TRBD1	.	CASSPPGQGRTDTQYF	TGTGCCAGCTCACCCCCGGGACAGGGAAGGACAGATACGCAGTATTTT
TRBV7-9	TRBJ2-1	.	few	CASSLEVVNEQFF	TGTGCCAGCAGCTTAGAGGTGGTGAATGAGCAGTTCTTC
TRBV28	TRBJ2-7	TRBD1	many	CASSRQGSSYEQYF	TGTGCCAGCAGTCGACAGGGAAGCTCCTACGAGCAGTACTTC
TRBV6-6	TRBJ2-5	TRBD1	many	CASSYTSGTGEQTQYF	TGTGCCAGCAGTTACACATCCGGGACAGGGGAGCAGACCCAGTACTTC
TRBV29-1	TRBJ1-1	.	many	CSADNRVETEAFF	TGCAGCGCGGATAACAGGGTGGAGACTGAAGCTTTCTTT
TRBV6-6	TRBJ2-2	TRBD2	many	CASSYSASGNTGELFF	TGTGCCAGCAGTTACTCGGCTAGCGGGAACACCGGGGAGCTGTTTTTT
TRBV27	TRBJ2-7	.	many	CASCERDSYEQYF	TGTGCCAGCTGCGAACGGGACTCCTACGAGCAGTACTTC
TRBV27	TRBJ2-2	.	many	CASSLILGTRELFF	TGTGCCAGCAGTTTAATTCTCGGGACCCGGGAGCTGTTTTTT
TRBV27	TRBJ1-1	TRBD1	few	CASSRGGLGTEAFF	TGTGCCAGCAGCAGGGGGGGGTTGGGCACTGAAGCTTTCTTT